This T cell receptor (beta chain) was profiled in a study of CXCR3-negative and CXCR3-positive naive CD8 T cells. Each TRB cDNA library was prepared by 5' RACE (with UMI labels). TCRdb reprocessed the 5' RACE reads and reports one entry per CDR3 protein, with no DNA. In total, the table holds approximately 88,000 distinct CDR3 sequences. Naive CD8+ T cells had a CD45RO-CCR7+CD27+CD95- phenotype. Germline V gives CDR1 MDHEN, CDR2 SYDVKM. The CDR3 loop spans 15 amino acids. The sequence was obtained from a human donor in good health. Some clones in this sample may be carry-over from other donors' samples. The chain recombines TRBV28 with TRBJ1-1. Specimen: naive CXCR3- CD8+ T cells from blood. The subset: CD45RO-CCR7+CD27+CD95- naive CD8+ T cells lacking CXCR3 (TNR3-). The chain's CDR3 is CASSLVVVLNTEAFF.